These 14 T cell receptor beta chains came from one sample sequenced in a study of T-cell reconstitution after alpha-beta-depleted transplantation in children. Preparation of the TCRbeta library was carried out with unique molecular identifiers. TCRdb reprocessed the PCR reads via MiXCR and lists one record per CDR3 protein. Here the sample spans approximately 1,000,000 distinct CDR3 sequences, roughly 31% being singletons. This specimen was PBMCs, mostly from graft donor cells, taken 360 days after TCRalphabeta/CD19-depleted stem cell transplant. The receptors shown here come from a boy in the first two years of life who had a stem cell transplant for SCID, so the T cells may come from the graft donor.

The chain is built from TRBV4-3 and TRBJ2-7; D unclear. V shed 8 bases and J shed 2 bases, with 13 bases lying between them. This CDR3 is built from 13 residues. Germline assignment: CDR1 LGHNA and CDR2 YSLEER. DNA of the CDR3: TGCGCCAGCGGACGGACGGTGACCTACGAGCAGTACTTC. It translates to CASGRTVTYEQYF.

The rearrangement uses TRBV12-3 or TRBV12-4 and TRBJ2-7; D is uncertain. This CDR3 has 12 residues. Trimming removed 3 bases at V and 6 bases at J, with 9 bases between. Written as DNA, the CDR3 is TGTGCCAGCAGTTTTGACTGGCGCGAGCAGTACTTC. Protein: CASSFDWREQYF.

V usage is TRBV20-1 and J usage is TRBJ2-4, with 8 bases lining up with TRBD2. The CDR3 extends over 15 amino acids. With 6 bases clipped from V and 3 bases from J, the junction kept 10 bases outside the gene matches. Germline-derived CDR1 and CDR2 are DFQATT and SNEGSKA (reference sequence). CDR3 DNA: TGCAGTGCAAGACGGGGGGGATTTGGCAAAAACATTCAGTACTTC. Its protein is CSARRGGFGKNIQYF.

This clonotype came up a few times. The genes are TRBV20-1 and TRBJ2-2; 9 bases fit TRBD1. J gave up 6 bases and V 6 bases, and 17 bases lay outside the gene matches. The CDR3 has 17 residues. CDR1 is DFQATT and CDR2 is SNEGSKA in the germline V gene (reference sequence). The CDR3 nucleotides are TGCAGTGCCCGCTCCAACAGGGGGCAAGAGTGGGCCGGGGAGCTGTTTTTT. This gives the protein CSARSNRGQEWAGELFF.

This clonotype was counted between two and nine times. The chain combines TRBV4-3 with TRBJ1-6; 8 bases agree with TRBD1. The CDR3 spans 15 residues. Trimming removed 3 bases from V and 7 bases from J; junction bases left unmatched: 5. Germline V gene sequence: CDR1 LGHNA, CDR2 YSLEER. This chain's CDR3 is CASSHVTGVNSPLHF. The CDR3 DNA sequence: TGCGCCAGCAGCCACGTGACAGGGGTAAATTCACCCCTCCACTTT.

J is TRBJ2-2 and V is TRBV12-3 or TRBV12-4; 9 nucleotides line up with TRBD1. The CDR3 extends over 16 amino acids. V trimming: 5 bases; J trimming: 0 bases; junction bases outside the gene matches: 4. This chain's CDR3 is CASSGGQGPNTGELFF. For the CDR3, the DNA is TGTGCCAGCAGTGGGGGACAGGGCCCGAACACCGGGGAGCTGTTTTTT.

The chain couples TRBV2 to TRBJ2-2; tentatively, D is TRBD2 (5 bases). Germline CDR1 SNHLY, CDR2 FYNNEI. This CDR3 contains 14 residues. Trimming cost V 5 bases and J 6 bases, with 13 bases left between them. The DNA for the CDR3 is TGTGCCAGCAGTCCGGCTACTAGAGCCGGGGAGCTGTTTTTT. Translating gives CASSPATRAGELFF.

The chain carries TRBV29-1 and TRBJ2-7; D is ambiguous. CDR1 and CDR2 from the germline V gene are SQVTM and ANQGSEA. The ends were cut back, 0 bases at V and 0 bases at J, with 15 bases in the middle. The CDR3 consists of 16 residues. The CDR3 loop is CSVEDRVGESSYEQYF. For the CDR3, the DNA is TGCAGCGTTGAAGATCGGGTGGGTGAGAGCTCCTACGAGCAGTACTTC.

V gene TRBV7-2 combines with J gene TRBJ2-3; 12 nucleotides match TRBD2. CDR3 length: 17 amino acids. CDR1 and CDR2 (germline): SGHTA, FQGNSA. V lost 2 bases and J lost 5; bases outside the gene matches: 8. This chain's CDR3 is CASSLRASGGAKDTQYF. The CDR3 region has the DNA TGTGCCAGCAGCTTAAGGGCTAGCGGGGGGGCCAAAGATACGCAGTATTTT.

This clonotype was observed a handful of times. The gene calls are TRBV28 and TRBJ1-2; no definite D call. Germline-derived CDR1 and CDR2 are MDHEN and SYDVKM. The CDR3 has 13 residues. The ends were cut back, 1 base at V and 6 bases at J, with 9 bases in the middle. The chain's CDR3 is CASSLLRADGYTF. CDR3 nucleotides: TGTGCCAGCAGTTTATTAAGGGCTGATGGCTACACCTTC.

The rearrangement joins TRBV7-8 to TRBJ1-2; 10 nucleotides match TRBD1. Germline CDR1 SGHVS, CDR2 FQNEAQ. Trimming at V came to 5 bases and at J to 3 bases, leaving 6 bases not matched to a gene. This CDR3 spans 15 amino acids. The CDR3 loop reads CASSLGQGEYYGYTF. CDR3 sequence (DNA): TGTGCCAGCAGCCTTGGACAGGGGGAGTACTATGGCTACACCTTC.

The chain uses TRBV24-1 and TRBJ2-2, with a tentative D call TRBD2 (6 bases). Germline lookup yields CDR1 KGHDR and CDR2 SFDVKD. V was trimmed by 0 bases and J by 6 bases, leaving 13 bases between them. This CDR3 has 16 amino acids. In DNA form, the CDR3 reads TGTGCCACCAGTGATTTGGGGGGGAGGAGCCCCGGGGAGCTGTTTTTT. Translation gives CATSDLGGRSPGELFF.

The table lists this clonotype with a few counts. The rearrangement links TRBV19 to TRBJ1-5; D unclear. The CDR3 has 14 amino acids. Germline V lookup: CDR1 LNHDA, CDR2 SQIVND (reference sequence). V was shortened by 3 bases and J by 4 bases, with 10 bases between the two germline ends. The CDR3 region is CASSMRPENQPQHF. In nucleotides, the CDR3 is TGTGCCAGTAGTATGCGTCCGGAGAATCAGCCCCAGCATTTT.

This clonotype has more than one count but fewer than ten. This chain joins TRBV4-1 and TRBJ2-5; 8 bases align to TRBD2. The CDR3 sequence is 16 residues long. V shed 2 bases, J shed 0 bases, and the junction held 5 bases outside the gene matches. The germline CDR1 and CDR2 sequences are MGHRA and YSYEKL. CDR3 nucleotides: TGCGCCAGCAGCCAACCTATAGCGGGGTACCAAGAGACCCAGTACTTC. Residues: CASSQPIAGYQETQYF.